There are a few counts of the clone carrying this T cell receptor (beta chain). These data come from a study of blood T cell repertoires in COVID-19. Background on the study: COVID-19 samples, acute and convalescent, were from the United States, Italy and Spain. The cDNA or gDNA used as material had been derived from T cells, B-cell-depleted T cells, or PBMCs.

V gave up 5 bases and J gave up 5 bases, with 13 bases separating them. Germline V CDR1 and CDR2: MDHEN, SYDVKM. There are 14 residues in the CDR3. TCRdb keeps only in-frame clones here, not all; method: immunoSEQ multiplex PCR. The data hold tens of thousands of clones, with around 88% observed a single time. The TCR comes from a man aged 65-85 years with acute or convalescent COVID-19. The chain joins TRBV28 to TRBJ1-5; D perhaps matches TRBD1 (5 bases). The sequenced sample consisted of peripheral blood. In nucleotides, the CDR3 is TGTGCCAGCAGTCATAGACAGCCTTATCAGCCCCAGCATTTT. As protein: CASSHRQPYQPQHF.